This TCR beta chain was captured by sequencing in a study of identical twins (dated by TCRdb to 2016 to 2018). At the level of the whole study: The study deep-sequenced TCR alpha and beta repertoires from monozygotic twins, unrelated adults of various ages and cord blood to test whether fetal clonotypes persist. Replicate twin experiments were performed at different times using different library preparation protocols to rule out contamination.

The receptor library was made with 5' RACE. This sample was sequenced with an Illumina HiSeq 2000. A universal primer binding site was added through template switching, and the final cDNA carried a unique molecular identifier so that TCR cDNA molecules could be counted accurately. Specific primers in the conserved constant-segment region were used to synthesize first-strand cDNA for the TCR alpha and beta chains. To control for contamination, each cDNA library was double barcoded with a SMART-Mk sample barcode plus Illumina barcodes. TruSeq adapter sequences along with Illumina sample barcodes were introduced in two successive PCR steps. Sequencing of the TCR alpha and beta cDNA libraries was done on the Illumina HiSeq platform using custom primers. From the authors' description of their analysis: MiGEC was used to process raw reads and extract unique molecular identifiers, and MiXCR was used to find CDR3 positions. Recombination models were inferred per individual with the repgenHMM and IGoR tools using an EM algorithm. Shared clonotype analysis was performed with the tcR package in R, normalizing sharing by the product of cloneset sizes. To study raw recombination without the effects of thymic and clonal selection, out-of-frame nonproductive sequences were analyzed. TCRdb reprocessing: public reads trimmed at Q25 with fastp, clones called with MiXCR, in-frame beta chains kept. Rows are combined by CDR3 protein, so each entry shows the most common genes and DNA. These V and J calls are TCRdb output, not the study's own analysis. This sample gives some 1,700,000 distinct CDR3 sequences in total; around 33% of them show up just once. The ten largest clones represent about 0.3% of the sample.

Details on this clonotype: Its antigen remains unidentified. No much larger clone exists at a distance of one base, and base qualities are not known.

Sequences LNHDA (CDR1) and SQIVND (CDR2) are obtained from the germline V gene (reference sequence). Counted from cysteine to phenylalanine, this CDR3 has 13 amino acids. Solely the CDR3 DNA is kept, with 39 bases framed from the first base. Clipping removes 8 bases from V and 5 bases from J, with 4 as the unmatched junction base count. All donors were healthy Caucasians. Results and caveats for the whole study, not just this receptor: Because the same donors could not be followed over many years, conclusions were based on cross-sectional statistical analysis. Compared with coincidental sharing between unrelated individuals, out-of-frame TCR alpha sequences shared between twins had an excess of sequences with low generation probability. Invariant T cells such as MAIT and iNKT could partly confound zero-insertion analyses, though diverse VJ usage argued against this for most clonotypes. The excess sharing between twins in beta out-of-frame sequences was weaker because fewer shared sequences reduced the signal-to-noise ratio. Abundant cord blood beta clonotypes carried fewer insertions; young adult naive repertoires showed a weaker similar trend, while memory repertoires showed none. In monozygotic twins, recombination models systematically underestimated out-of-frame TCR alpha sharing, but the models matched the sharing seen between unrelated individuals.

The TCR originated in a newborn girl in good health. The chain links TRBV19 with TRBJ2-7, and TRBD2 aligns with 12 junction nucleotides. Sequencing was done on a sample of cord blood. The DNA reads TGTGCCAGTCGGACTAGCGGGACCCACGAGCAGTACTTC. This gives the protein CASRTSGTHEQYF.